The T cell receptor (beta chain) described here comes from a study of blood T cells in healthy people across ages. Study-wide results and caveats: Age showed a roughly linear inverse relationship with TCR beta diversity per million T cells.

The second PCR ran roughly 6 to 11 cycles with a sample-barcoded 5' primer and J-beta primers. TCRdb redid the calling of the 5' RACE reads with MiXCR, one entry per CDR3 protein. The table records 700,000 to 850,000 distinct CDR3 sequences, 36% of them present only once. Regarding this clonotype: Antigen unknown.

Trimming pared 5 bases from V and 8 bases from J, leaving 16 bases between. Germline V gene lookup returns CDR1 SGHTA and CDR2 FQGNSA. There are 14 residues in the CDR3. The specimen sequenced was blood. The clonotype was recovered from a man younger than 30 in good health. This chain links TRBV7-2 with TRBJ2-1; D might be TRBD1 (6 bases). CDR3: CASSGGPRVDEQFF. CDR3 coding DNA: TGTGCCAGCAGCGGGGGCCCTCGCGTCGATGAGCAGTTCTTC. The full variable domain, in which reference TRBV7-2 and TRBJ2-1 provide the parts outside the CDR3, is GAGVSQSPSNKVTEKGKDVELRCDPISGHTALYWYRQSLGQGLEFLIYFQGNSAPDKSGLPSDRFSAERTGGSVSTLTIQRTQQEDSAVYLCASSGGPRVDEQFFGPGTRLTVL.